The clone carrying this TCR beta chain showed up many times. What it binds is unknown. From RNA transcripts, TCR beta CDR3 regions were amplified. The HTBI primer set was used in a first-round RT-PCR of the TCR CDR3. MiXCR was run by TCRdb on the multiplex PCR reads, yielding one entry per CDR3 protein. The sample lists approximately 610,000 distinct CDR3 sequences; 14% to 15% were seen once. Trimming took 4 bases from V and 5 from J, leaving 14 bases between them. The CDR3 is made up of 14 amino acids. Germline CDR1 reads MGHRA; CDR2 reads YSYEKL. The sample belongs to a study of T cells in Graves' hyperthyroidism and ophthalmopathy. Findings and limits, study-wide: Most thyroid clonotypes that were expanded above 0.001 also turned up in blood.

Sequenced input: blood. The receptor comes from a woman aged 40 to 55 with Graves' ophthalmopathy. This chain links TRBV4-1 with TRBJ1-1; a weak D match, TRBD1 (5 bases). The DNA of the CDR3 is TGCGCCAGCAGCCCTCTCGGGGGAGGAACTGAAGCTTTCTTT. It is translated as CASSPLGGGTEAFF.